Described below is a single TCR beta chain sequence and its context. Its antigen is currently unknown. TCRdb independently ran MiXCR on the 5' RACE reads; one entry per CDR3 protein. The repertoire holds about 64,000 distinct CDR3 sequences, with about 6% as singletons. The record originates from a study of CD8 T cells in ankylosing spondylitis. Study-wide points: It appeared that ankylosing spondylitis blood was characterized by a TCR beta motif of several highly homologous variants.

The germline CDR1 and CDR2 sequences are LGHDT and YNNKEL (reference sequence). The CDR3 loop spans 13 amino acids. Deletions cut 1 base from V and 7 bases from J, with 11 bases between. The chain recombines TRBV3-1 with TRBJ2-7, with unresolved D. The TCR was taken from a male donor with ankylosing spondylitis. The sample was synovial fluid, either unsorted or a sorted T cell fraction (not recorded which). CDR3 in DNA: TGTGCCAGCAGCCAAGGGACGGCCCGGGAGCAGTACTTC. Translation gives CASSQGTAREQYF.